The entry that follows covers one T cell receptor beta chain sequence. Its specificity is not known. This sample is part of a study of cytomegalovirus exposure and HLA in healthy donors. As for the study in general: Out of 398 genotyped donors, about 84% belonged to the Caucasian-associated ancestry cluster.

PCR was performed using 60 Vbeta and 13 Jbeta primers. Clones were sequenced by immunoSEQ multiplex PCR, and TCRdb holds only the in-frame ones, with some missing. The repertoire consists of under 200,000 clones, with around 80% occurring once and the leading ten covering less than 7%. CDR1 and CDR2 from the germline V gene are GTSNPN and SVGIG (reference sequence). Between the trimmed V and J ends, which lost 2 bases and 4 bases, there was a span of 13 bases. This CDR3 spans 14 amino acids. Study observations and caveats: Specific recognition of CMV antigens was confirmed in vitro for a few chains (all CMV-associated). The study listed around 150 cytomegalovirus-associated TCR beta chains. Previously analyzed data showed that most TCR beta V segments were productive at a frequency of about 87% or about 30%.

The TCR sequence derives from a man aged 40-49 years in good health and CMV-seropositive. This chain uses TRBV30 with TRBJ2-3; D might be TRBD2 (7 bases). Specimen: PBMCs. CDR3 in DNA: TGTGCCTGGAGTCTAGGGGGGGCCGCAGATACGCAGTATTTT. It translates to CAWSLGGAADTQYF.